The clone carrying this TCR beta chain was picked up one time. The antigen remains unidentified. Compared with germline, one end of the junction differs, possibly owing to a read error. Sequencing relied on immunoSEQ assay v3.0, run at survey level. Sequencing was performed with immunoSEQ multiplex PCR; in TCRdb, only in-frame clones are kept and a portion is missing. The sample lists tens of thousands of clones, 93% seen once, with approximately 8.5% in the top ten. This CDR3 is built from 16 residues. The V gene's germline CDR1 is SSHAT and CDR2 FNYEAQ (reference sequence). This entry is derived from a study of long-term antiretroviral therapy in people with HIV. The study, taken as a whole, reports: Diversity remained lower than transplant donor controls, even though it increased after ART.

People in the study who had HIV all got their treatment in the United States. The genes are TRBV7-7 and TRBJ2-3, with 9 bases aligning to TRBD2. This TCR came from a woman aged 40 to 49 with HIV. The sequencing used unsorted PBMCs, collected 7.6 years after starting antiretroviral therapy. CDR3 residues: CASSFGSGGPTDTQYF. The CDR3 DNA reads TGTGCTAGCAGCTTCGGTAGCGGGGGACCCACAGATACGCAGTATTTT. Drawing the rest from reference TRBV7-7 and TRBJ2-3, the complete variable domain is GAGVSQSPRYKVTKRGQDVTLRCDPISSHATLYWYQQALGQGPEFLTYFNYEAQPDKSGLPSDRFSAERPEGSISTLTIQRTEQRDSAMYRCASSFGSGGPTDTQYFGPGTRLTVL.